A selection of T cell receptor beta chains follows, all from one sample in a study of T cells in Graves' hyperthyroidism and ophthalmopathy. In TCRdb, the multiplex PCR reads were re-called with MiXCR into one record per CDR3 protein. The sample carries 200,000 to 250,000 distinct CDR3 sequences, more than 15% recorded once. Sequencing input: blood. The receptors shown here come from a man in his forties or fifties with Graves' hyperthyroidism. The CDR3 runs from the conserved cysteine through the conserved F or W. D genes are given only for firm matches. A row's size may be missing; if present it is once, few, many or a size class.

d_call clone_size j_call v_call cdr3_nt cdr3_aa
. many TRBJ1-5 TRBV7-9 TGTGCCAGCAGCTTAGACAGTCAGGCTCAGCCCCAGCATTTT CASSLDSQAQPQHF
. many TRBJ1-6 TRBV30 TGTGCCTGGAGAGGAACATCGAATTCACCCCTCCACTTT CAWRGTSNSPLHF
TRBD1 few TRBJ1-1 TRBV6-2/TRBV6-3 TGTGCCAGCAGTGACTGGACAGGACCGACGTTGGCTTTCTTT CASSDWTGPTLAFF
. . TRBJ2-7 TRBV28 TGTGCCAGCAGTTTATCCCCCGACTCCGAGCAGTACTTC CASSLSPDSEQYF
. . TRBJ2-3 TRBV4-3 TGCGCCAGCAGCCCCTCTGGCGGGTTTCGCCTAGATACGCAGTATTTT CASSPSGGFRLDTQYF
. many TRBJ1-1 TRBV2 TGTGCCAGCAGTGTAGGGGGTGGAGGCACTGAAGCTTTCTTT CASSVGGGGTEAFF
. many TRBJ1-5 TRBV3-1 TGTGCCAGCAGCCAGGGTACGGATCAGCCCCAGCATTTT CASSQGTDQPQHF
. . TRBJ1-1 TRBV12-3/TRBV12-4 TGTGCCAGCAGCTTGTGGGGGGCGCGAGACGCTTTCTTT CASSLWGARDAFF
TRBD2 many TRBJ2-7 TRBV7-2 TGTGCCAGCAGCTTAGGGGTAGCGGGCTACGAGCAGTACTTC CASSLGVAGYEQYF
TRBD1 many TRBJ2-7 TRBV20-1 TGCAGTGCTAGCGGACAGGCCTACTACGAGCAGTACTTC CSASGQAYYEQYF
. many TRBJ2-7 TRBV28 TGTGCCAGCAGGGCAGGACCAGCCTACGAGCAGTACTTC CASRAGPAYEQYF
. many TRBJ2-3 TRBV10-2 TGCGCCAGCAGAGCTACAGACGGCGATACGCAGTATTTT CASRATDGDTQYF
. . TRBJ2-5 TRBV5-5 TGTGCCAGCAGCTTGTACAGTCAAGAGACCCAGTACTTC CASSLYSQETQYF
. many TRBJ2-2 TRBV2 TGTGCCAGCAGCGAAACGGGAAACACCGGGGAGCTGTTTTTT CASSETGNTGELFF
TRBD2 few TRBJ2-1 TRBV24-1 TGTGCCACCAGTGGACTAGCGGAATACAATGAGCAGTTCTTC CATSGLAEYNEQFF
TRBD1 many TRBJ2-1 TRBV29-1 TGCAGCGTTGCCGGGACAGGGGAGTTTTACAATGAGCAGTTCTTC CSVAGTGEFYNEQFF
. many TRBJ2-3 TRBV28 TGTGCCAGCAGCCTTGGGCGGAGGGCGGATACGCAGTATTTT CASSLGRRADTQYF
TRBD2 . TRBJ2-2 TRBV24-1 TGTGCCACCAGTGCTAGCGGGAACACCGGGGAGCTGTTTTTT CATSASGNTGELFF
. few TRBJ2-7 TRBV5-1 TGCGCCAGCAGCCGGACTGGTTCAGACGAGCAGTACTTC CASSRTGSDEQYF
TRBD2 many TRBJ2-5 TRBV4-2 TGTGCCAGCAGCCAAGAGGGCGGCGGGAGCGCGGGAGAGACCCAGTACTTC CASSQEGGGSAGETQYF
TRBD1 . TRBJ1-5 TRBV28 TGTGCCAGCAACACAGGGGTCCTCAATCAGCCCCAGCATTTT CASNTGVLNQPQHF
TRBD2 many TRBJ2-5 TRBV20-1 TGCAGTGCTAGAGAAGCTACGGGACTAGCGGACCTGAAGTACTTC CSAREATGLADLKYF
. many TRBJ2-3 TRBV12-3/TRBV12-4 TGTGCCAGCAGTTTAAGTTCGGCGGCGAGCACAGATACGCAGTATTTT CASSLSSAASTDTQYF
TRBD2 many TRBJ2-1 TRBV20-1 TGCAGTGCTAGAGGAGCATTTAGCGGGACGGGTGAGCAGTTCTTC CSARGAFSGTGEQFF
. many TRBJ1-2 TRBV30 TGTGCCTGGAGTGAGCTGGGTGGCTACACCTTC CAWSELGGYTF
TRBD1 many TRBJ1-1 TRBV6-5 TGTGCCAGCAGTTACTCGATAGGGACCAGGGGGGCCACTGAAGCTTTCTTT CASSYSIGTRGATEAFF
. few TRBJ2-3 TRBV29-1 TGCAGCGCCGGATCGGTCACAGATACGCAGTATTTT CSAGSVTDTQYF
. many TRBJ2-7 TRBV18 TGTGCCAGCTCTGGGTCACAGGGACCCTACGAGCAGTACTTC CASSGSQGPYEQYF
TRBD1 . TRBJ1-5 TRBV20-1 TGCAGTGCTCCACGACAGGGGGACGGTCAGCCCCAGCATTTT CSAPRQGDGQPQHF
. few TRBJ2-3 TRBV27 TGTGCCAGCAGCCCCATGGTTGGTACGCAGTATTTT CASSPMVGTQYF
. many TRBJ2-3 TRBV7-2 TGTGCCAGCAGCCCATTCCCGCGGGGCACAGATACGCAGTATTTT CASSPFPRGTDTQYF
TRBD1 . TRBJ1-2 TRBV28 TGTGCCTGGAGGGCTGGGTTCGGGACAGGGGGCCATGGCTACACCTTC CAWRAGFGTGGHGYTF
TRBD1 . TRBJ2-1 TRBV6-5 TGTGCCAGCAGTTATCGGACAGGGGCCTACAATGAGCAGTTCTTC CASSYRTGAYNEQFF
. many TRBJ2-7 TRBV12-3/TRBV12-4 TGTGCCAGCAGCCCCGGGAGATACGAGCAGTACTTC CASSPGRYEQYF
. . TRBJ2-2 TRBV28 TGTGCCAGCAGTACCGGGGAGCTGTTTTTT CASSTGELFF
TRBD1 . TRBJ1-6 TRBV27 TGTGCCAGCAGTTTAGGGCGACAGGGGTTTGGTTCACCCCTCCACTTT CASSLGRQGFGSPLHF
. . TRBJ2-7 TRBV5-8 TGTGCCAGCAGCGTATTCGAGGGGCCTTCCTACGAGCAGTACTTC CASSVFEGPSYEQYF
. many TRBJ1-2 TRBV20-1 TGCAGTGCCGTTGACAGGTCCAACTATGGCTACACCTTC CSAVDRSNYGYTF
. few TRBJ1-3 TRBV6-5 TGTGCCAGCAGTTACTCTGGTTCCCTCTCTGGAAACACCATATATTTT CASSYSGSLSGNTIYF
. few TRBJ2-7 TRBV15 TGTGCCACCAGCAGAGATCGCAGCAGAAGCTACGAGCAGTACTTC CATSRDRSRSYEQYF
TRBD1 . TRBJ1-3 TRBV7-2 TGTGCCAGCAGCTCGACAGGGGACGCTGGAAACACCATATATTTT CASSSTGDAGNTIYF
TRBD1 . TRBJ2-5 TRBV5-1 TGCGCCAGCAGACAGGGGCTTGGGGAGACCCAGTACTTC CASRQGLGETQYF
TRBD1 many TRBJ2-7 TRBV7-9 TGTGCCAGCAGCCCCTCCGGGACAGGGCTACTCTACGAGCAGTACTTC CASSPSGTGLLYEQYF
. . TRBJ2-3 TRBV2 TGTGCCAGCAGTATACAGGGGGGGACTAGCTGGACAGATACGCAGTATTTT CASSIQGGTSWTDTQYF
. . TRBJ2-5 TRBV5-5 TGTGCCAGCAGCCTCCCGAGTGGGACACAAGAGACCCAGTACTTC CASSLPSGTQETQYF
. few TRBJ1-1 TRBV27 TGTGCCAGCAGTTTAACGTCCGGGCTCAACACTGAAGCTTTCTTT CASSLTSGLNTEAFF
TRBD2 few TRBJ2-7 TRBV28 TGTGCCAGCAGTAGCGGGAGGGCCCCCGAGCAGTACTTC CASSSGRAPEQYF
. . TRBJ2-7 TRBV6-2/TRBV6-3 TGTGCCAGCAGAGCCCGGACCTACGAGCAGTACTTC CASRARTYEQYF
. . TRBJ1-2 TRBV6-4 TGTGCCAGCAGTGACACGGGAACGGGTGGCTACACCTTC CASSDTGTGGYTF
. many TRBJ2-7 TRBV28 TGTGCCAGCAGTTTTGGGACACGGACGGGCGAGCAGTACTTC CASSFGTRTGEQYF
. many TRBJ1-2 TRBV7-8 TGTGCCAGCAGCGCCCAGGGGACTAACTATGGCTACACCTTC CASSAQGTNYGYTF
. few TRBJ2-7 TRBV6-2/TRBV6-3 TGTGCCAGCAGTTACAGGAGGGACGAGCAGTACTTC CASSYRRDEQYF
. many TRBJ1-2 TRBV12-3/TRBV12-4 TGTGCCAGCAGTTTGAGACGGAACTATGGCTACACCTTC CASSLRRNYGYTF
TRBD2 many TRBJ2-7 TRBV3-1 TGTGCCAGCAGCCCGGGACAAATACCGGGACTAGCCTACGAGCAGTACTTC CASSPGQIPGLAYEQYF
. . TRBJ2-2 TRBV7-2 . CASSLGQAYEQYFGPGTGELFF
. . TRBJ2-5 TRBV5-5 TGTGCCAGCAGCTCCAGACTCCAAGAGACCCAGTACTTC CASSSRLQETQYF